This TCR beta chain comes out of a study of tumor-infiltrating lymphocytes in primary liver carcinoma. Turning to the study itself: Primary liver carcinoma in the patients was surgically resected.

Points from the study as a whole: Tumor region pairs overlapped more than did tumor-adjacent and tumor-blood pairs. Tumor samples exhibited a significantly greater top-250-clone fraction than blood samples (p = 0.039).

This clonotype was counted many times. Antigen specificity is unknown. Germline V gene lookup returns CDR1 SGHAT and CDR2 FQNNGV. This CDR3 spans 18 amino acids. The V gene end was trimmed by 1 base and the J gene end by 3 bases; junction bases not matched to a gene: 8. Making TCR beta cDNA involved around 540 ng total RNA and a constant-region primer. Library construction for TCR beta comprised three nested multiplex PCR rounds performed with slightly modified ARM-PCR. Primers for the first two PCR rounds were TRBV1-TRBV30 forward primers and a C-beta reverse primer (10 cycles per round). TCRdb processed the multiplex PCR reads anew with MiXCR; each CDR3 protein has one entry. The table records fewer than 350,000 distinct CDR3 sequences, less than 75% of them present only once. Germline DNA was also extracted, with blood RNA taken from unsorted whole blood. With chronic HBV infection, the patients were also treatment-naive.

The sequence was obtained from a man in his forties with primary liver carcinoma and hepatitis B virus infection. The sample consisted of peripheral blood. This rearrangement joins TRBV11-2 to TRBJ2-3; 12 nucleotides agree with TRBD1. The CDR3 DNA is TGTGCCAGCAGCTTAGTCGCTGGGACAGGGGGCAAAACAGATACGCAGTATTTT. Protein product: CASSLVAGTGGKTDTQYF.